The following is a TCR beta chain sequence with its context. In this sample, this clonotype turned up a few times. This clone's antigen is unknown. Base qualities are not provided; no much larger clone lies one nucleotide away. Every donor in the study was a healthy Caucasian. Three pairs of female monozygotic twins, all aged about 18 to 30 years, made up the twin cohort. RNA for TCR libraries was isolated from peripheral blood mononuclear cells. These data come from a study of identical twins (dated by TCRdb to the mid-2010s). Background on the whole study: To test whether fetal clonotypes persist, this study deep-sequenced TCR alpha and beta repertoires from monozygotic twins, from unrelated adults of various ages, and from cord blood. To rule out contamination, replicate twin experiments were performed at different times with different library preparation protocols. Overall study outcomes, separate from this receptor: Out-of-frame TCR alpha sharing in monozygotic twins was systematically underestimated by recombination models, whereas sharing between unrelated individuals was in agreement with the recombination models. A weaker excess of twin sharing was found in beta out-of-frame sequences because the signal-to-noise ratio was lowered by fewer shared sequences. Zero-insertion analyses could be partly confounded by invariant T cells such as MAIT and iNKT, though diverse VJ usage argued against such confounding for most clonotypes. Compared with coincidental sharing between unrelated individuals, an excess of low generation-probability sequences was observed among out-of-frame TCR alpha sequences shared between twins. Abundant cord blood beta clonotypes carried fewer insertions; young adult naive repertoires showed a weaker similar trend, while memory repertoires showed none. Conclusions relied on cross-sectional statistical analysis, since the same donors could not be followed over many years.

Library preparation used 5' RACE. Sequenced using an Illumina HiSeq 2000. Template switching added a universal primer binding site, and the final cDNA carried a unique molecular identifier that allowed TCR cDNA molecules to be counted accurately. First-strand cDNA for TCR alpha and beta chains was synthesized from specific primers in the conserved constant-segment region. To control for contamination, every cDNA library carried two barcodes: a SMART-Mk sample barcode plus Illumina barcodes. TruSeq adapter sequences along with Illumina sample barcodes were introduced in two successive PCR steps. The Illumina HiSeq platform was used with custom primers to sequence TCR alpha and beta cDNA libraries. Per the authors' processing: MiGEC processed the raw reads to extract unique molecular identifiers, while MiXCR was used to determine the CDR3 positions. Recombination models were inferred per individual with the repgenHMM and IGoR tools using an EM algorithm. Shared clonotype analysis was performed with the tcR package in R, normalizing sharing by the product of cloneset sizes. To study raw recombination free of thymic and clonal selection effects, out-of-frame nonproductive sequences were analyzed. The public reads were run again by TCRdb, first through fastp at Q25 and then through MiXCR, and only productive beta chains were kept. Rows are unified per CDR3 protein, each entry keeping the most common DNA and genes. These V and J calls originate from TCRdb's pipeline instead of the authors' own analysis. The sample has about 570,000 distinct CDR3 sequences on record, approximately 10% of them singletons. The ten top clones hold 2.5% to 3.5% of the sample.

CDR3 length: 14 amino acids, cysteine to phenylalanine. Only the CDR3 portion is preserved as DNA: 42 bases, with reading frame beginning at the first base. V gives up 6 bases and J gives up 0 bases, and the segment between their germline ends measures 14 bases. In the germline V gene (reference sequence), CDR1 corresponds to DFQATT and CDR2 to SNEGSKA. The same data also contributed to another study, on yellow fever vaccine responses in identical twins. According to the second study: The T cell response to vaccination in identical twins was reported by the authors to appear partly convergent and partly personalized. In the study, vaccine-responding T cell clones were precisely tracked in identical twins.

The chain is made from TRBV20-1 and TRBJ1-2; the D gene is possibly TRBD1, with 5 bases matching. This clonotype was obtained from a woman aged 18-35 years in good health. The specimen was PBMCs. The CDR3 here reads CSAQEGATNYGYTF. The DNA sequence is given as TGCAGTGCCCAGGAAGGGGCCACTAACTATGGCTACACCTTC.